The present TCR beta chain was sequenced within a study of beta chain features in type 1 diabetes. Study information: Examined across all samples were around 110 million sorted cells. Study-wide results and caveats: cDNA-based sequencing might over-represent cells highly expressing TCR.

TCRB transcripts that were expressed got sequenced, as all of the isolated RNA had been reverse transcribed. Approximately 3.6 million reads per sample on average were obtained from naive, central memory and regulatory T cell samples. TCRdb's table, derived via immunoSEQ multiplex PCR, lists solely in-frame clones and lacks some. The sample contains 430,000 or so clones, about 10% of which appear only once. CDR1 and CDR2 (germline): LNHNV, YYDKDF (reference sequence). Trimming stripped 2 bases from V and 6 bases from J, with 11 bases between. The CDR3 runs to 13 residues. A word on this clone: Its cognate antigen is unknown.

The material sequenced was naive CD4+ T cells from blood. The source is a woman aged 18-29 years in good health. This chain connects TRBV15 to TRBJ2-7, with a weak D call TRBD1 (6 bases). The CDR3 DNA follows: TGTGCCACCAGCAGATTACAGGGTTCCGAGCAGTACGTC. Its translation: CATSRLQGSEQYV.